Below are 30 T cell receptor beta chains sequenced from a single sample in a study of cytomegalovirus exposure and HLA in healthy donors. With 60 Vbeta and 13 Jbeta primers, the PCR was carried out. Clones were sequenced by immunoSEQ multiplex PCR, and TCRdb holds only the in-frame ones, with some missing. Of approximately 160,000 clones detected, about four fifths appear once; the ten largest clones hold about 7.4%. The sample was PBMCs. The receptors originated from a male donor in good health and CMV-seropositive.

The gene calls are TRBV11-3 and TRBJ2-1, with unresolved D. V was trimmed by 4 bases and J by 10 bases, leaving 11 bases between them. Per the germline V gene, CDR1 is SGHNT and CDR2 is YENEEA. CDR3 size: 12 residues. The CDR3 spells CASSSVLGEQFF. The CDR3 coding sequence is TGTGCCAGCAGCTCCGTCCTCGGGGAGCAGTTCTTC.

This chain connects TRBV2 to TRBJ1-6, with D perhaps TRBD1 (5 bases). The CDR3 covers 14 residues. Germline V gene sequence: CDR1 SNHLY, CDR2 FYNNEI. V lost 7 bases to trimming and J lost 7 bases, with 14 bases between them. The CDR3 reads CASIPTGPNSPLHF. The CDR3 region has the DNA TGTGCCAGCATCCCCACAGGCCCCAATTCACCCCTCCACTTT.

This chain uses TRBV28 with TRBJ1-2; TRBD1 matches at 7 bases. The V segment lost 6 bases and the J segment 3 bases; nucleotides outside the gene matches: 4. Germline V CDR1 and CDR2: MDHEN, SYDVKM. The CDR3 sequence is 13 residues long. The CDR3 reads CASSSQGDYGYTF. The CDR3 DNA reads TGTGCCAGCAGCTCTCAGGGGGACTATGGCTACACCTTC.

The J gene is TRBJ1-1, the V gene TRBV18; maybe TRBD1 (5 bases). Germline CDR1 is KGHSH and CDR2 is LQKENI. The CDR3 is 13 residues long. V was shortened by 6 bases and J by 11 bases, with 19 bases between the two germline ends. For the CDR3, the DNA is TGTGCCAGCTCCCCTATGGGGGAGGGTGTCGCTTTCTTT. Protein sequence: CASSPMGEGVAFF. Based on the CDR3 plus reference TRBV18 and TRBJ1-1, the full variable domain is NAGVMQNPRHLVRRRGQEARLRCSPMKGHSHVYWYRQLPEEGLKFMVYLQKENIIDESGMPKERFSAEFPKEGPSILRIQQVVRGDSAAYFCASSPMGEGVAFFGQGTRLTVV.

V gene TRBV7-9 combines with J gene TRBJ1-1; 7 nucleotides align to TRBD1. This CDR3 comprises 13 residues. CDR1 is SEHNR and CDR2 is FQNEAQ in the germline V gene (reference sequence). Losses at the gene ends were 10 bases for V and 4 bases for J; bases not matched to a gene: 9. CDR3 DNA: TGTGCCATCAAGGGGGCGAGCTTCACTGAAGCTTTCTTT. This gives the protein CAIKGASFTEAFF.

The V gene is TRBV6-1, the J gene TRBJ1-5; a weak D match, TRBD1 (5 bases). The germline V and J ends were trimmed by 8 bases and 4 bases, with 18 bases remaining between them. The CDR3 is 15 residues long. Germline CDR1 reads MNHNS; CDR2 reads SASEGT. CDR3 DNA sequence: TGTGCCAGCGGGACCGTTAGGAGGGGAAATCAGCCCCAGCATTTT. This gives the protein CASGTVRRGNQPQHF.

The count of this clone is one. The V and J genes are TRBV5-4 and TRBJ2-1, with D possibly matching TRBD1 (5 bases). Per the germline V gene, CDR1 is SGHNT and CDR2 is YYREEE (reference sequence). Trimming cost V 2 bases and J 3 bases, with 6 bases left between them. CDR3 size: 13 residues. The CDR3 nucleotides are TGTGCCAGCAGCTTTGACAGCTACAATGAGCAGTTCTTC. Residues: CASSFDSYNEQFF.

On this clone itself: The limits of the CDR3 on the DNA are not certain, so only TCRdb's listed CDR3 is given. Other DNA sequences in the sample encode the same CDR3. V usage is TRBV2 and J usage is TRBJ1-2; TRBD1 is the table's D call and was not checked against the DNA. Inclusive of both ends, the CDR3 amounts to 19 amino acids. In germline, CDR1 is SNHLY, CDR2 FYNNEI. This chain's CDR3 is CASSEGGFGPGDRYYGYTF.

The CDR3 sequence: CASSLGRGSSYNEQFF. CDR3 in DNA: TGTGCCAGCAGCTTAGGTCGGGGGAGCTCCTACAATGAGCAGTTCTTC. V is TRBV11-2 and J is TRBJ2-1; D is perhaps TRBD2 (6 bases). CDR3 size: 16 residues. Germline loops: CDR1 SGHAT, CDR2 FQNNGV. Trimming cost V 1 base and J 0 bases, with 10 bases left between them.

V is TRBV12-5 and J is TRBJ1-5, with 10 bases matching TRBD1. J gave up 4 bases and V 2 bases, and 2 bases lay outside the gene matches. The CDR3 loop spans 15 amino acids. Germline lookup yields CDR1 LGHNT and CDR2 FRNRAP. This CDR3 is CASGLTDRGNQPQHF. CDR3 coding DNA: TGTGCTAGTGGTTTGACGGACAGGGGGAATCAGCCCCAGCATTTT.

This chain joins TRBV5-1 and TRBJ2-1; 11 nucleotides line up with TRBD2. CDR1 and CDR2 (germline): SGHRS, YFSETQ. J gave up 0 bases and V 5 bases, and 13 bases lay outside the gene matches. The CDR3 contains 19 residues. The CDR3 reads CASSQLAGGPPGSYNEQFF. The CDR3 coding sequence is TGCGCCAGCAGTCAATTAGCGGGGGGGCCCCCGGGCTCCTACAATGAGCAGTTCTTC.

This clone was seen just once. The chain carries TRBV19 and TRBJ2-5; tentatively, D is TRBD2 (5 bases). CDR3 length equals 11 residues. In germline, CDR1 is LNHDA, CDR2 SQIVND (reference sequence). Here the CDR3 reads CAGDNQETQYF. The DNA for the CDR3 is TGTGCGGGAGACAACCAAGAGACCCAGTACTTC.

V is TRBV6-5 and J is TRBJ1-3; D is possibly TRBD1 (5 bases). The CDR3 consists of 15 residues. Trimming stripped 5 bases from V and 6 bases from J, with 17 bases between. Germline loops: CDR1 MNHEY, CDR2 SVGAGI. The CDR3 reads CASSHPDGQENTIYF. In DNA form, the CDR3 reads TGTGCCAGCAGTCACCCGGACGGACAAGAAAACACCATATATTTT.

Concerning this clone: At one of its ends the junction is not consistent with the germline gene, which may arise from a read error. The chain is built from TRBV5-4 and TRBJ2-7; 10 positions match TRBD1. Germline assignment: CDR1 SGHNT and CDR2 YYREEE (reference sequence). CDR3 length: 14 residues. The CDR3 reads CASSLGQGLDEQYF. The CDR3 DNA reads as TGTGCCAGCAGTTTGGGACAGGGGCTGGACGAGCAGTACTTC.

This clone has only a few counts. The chain combines TRBV7-9 with TRBJ1-1, with a tentative D call TRBD1 (6 bases). Germline V lookup: CDR1 SEHNR, CDR2 FQNEAQ (reference sequence). Trimming stripped 5 bases from V and 3 bases from J, with 10 bases between. This CDR3 spans 13 amino acids. CDR3 loop: CASSLDRYTEAFF. The CDR3 bases are TGTGCCAGCAGCCTAGACAGGTACACTGAAGCTTTCTTT.

This clone showed up just once. The CDR3 is CASSQSGRDSNYGYTF. CDR3 DNA: TGCGCCAGCAGTCAATCGGGGCGGGACAGTAACTATGGCTACACCTTC. The chain combines TRBV23-1 with TRBJ1-2, with 7 bases matching TRBD1. TRBV23-1 is an ORF, and what it does is uncertain. Trimming removed 0 bases from V and 1 base from J; junction bases left unmatched: 5. The CDR3 runs 16 residues.

The table lists this clone with a few counts. This chain uses TRBV6-5 with TRBJ1-3, with 7 bases that match TRBD1. Trimming took 5 bases from V and 8 from J; bases not matched to a gene: 6. The CDR3 sequence is 13 residues long. Germline CDR1 reads MNHEY; CDR2 reads SVGAGI. Written as DNA, the CDR3 is TGTGCCAGCAGTCCAGAGACAGGGTACACCATATATTTT. This encodes CASSPETGYTIYF.

The V and J genes are TRBV10-1 and TRBJ2-7; 8 nucleotides match TRBD1. V was pared by 5 bases and J by 3 bases, with 6 bases of the junction left unmatched. This CDR3 has 14 amino acids. Germline lookup yields CDR1 WNHNN and CDR2 SYGVQD (reference sequence). As DNA, the CDR3 is TGCGCCAGCAGTCCCGGGACAGGTCTCTACGAGCAGTACTTC. This encodes CASSPGTGLYEQYF.

The chain employs TRBV4-1 and TRBJ1-1, with 8 bases that match TRBD1. With V trimmed by 0 bases and J by 2 bases, 2 bases remained unmatched. Germline V lookup: CDR1 MGHRA, CDR2 YSYEKL. The length of the CDR3 is 15 residues. The CDR3 loop reads CASSQDAGGNTEAFF. The CDR3 DNA sequence: TGCGCCAGCAGCCAAGATGCAGGGGGCAACACTGAAGCTTTCTTT.

The V call is TRBV4-1, the J call TRBJ1-1, with 7 positions matching TRBD1. The ends lost 3 bases at V and 6 bases at J; junction bases unmatched: 4. Germline V gene data show CDR1 as MGHRA and CDR2 as YSYEKL. The CDR3 runs 13 residues. The CDR3 loop reads CASSQYRGAEAFF. The CDR3 region has the DNA TGCGCCAGCAGCCAGTACAGGGGCGCTGAAGCTTTCTTT.

To note about this clone: Mismatch with germline at one junction end may stem from a read error. This chain links TRBV30 with TRBJ2-7; possibly TRBD2 for D (5 bases). Germline V lookup: CDR1 GTSNPN, CDR2 SVGIG (reference sequence). The CDR3 is 14 amino acids. DNA of the CDR3: TGTGCCTGCCACCCCTTTGGCGGCCCAAGGGAGCGGTACTTC. Encoded protein: CACHPFGGPRERYF.

The chain combines TRBV7-9 with TRBJ1-5; tentatively, D is TRBD1 (6 bases). The CDR3 is made up of 12 amino acids. Germline CDR1 and CDR2: SEHNR and FQNEAQ (reference sequence). V lost 5 bases and J lost 5, with 7 bases in between. This CDR3 is CASSPGDQPQHF. The CDR3, as DNA: TGTGCCAGCAGCCCAGGGGATCAGCCCCAGCATTTT. Complete variable domain (other parts from reference TRBV7-9 and TRBJ1-5): DTGVSQNPRHKITKRGQNVTFRCDPISEHNRLYWYRQTLGQGPEFLTYFQNEAQLEKSRLLSDRFSAERPKGSFSTLEIQRTEQGDSAMYLCASSPGDQPQHFGDGTRLSIL.

This chain connects TRBV11-2 to TRBJ2-4; the D gene is possibly TRBD1 (5 bases). The V end lost 0 bases, the J end lost 7 bases, and 10 bases lay between the germline ends. The CDR3 length is 14 residues. Germline CDR1 SGHAT, CDR2 FQNNGV. CDR3 protein: CASSLDRAVNIQYF. In nucleotides, the CDR3 is TGTGCCAGCAGCTTAGACAGGGCAGTGAACATTCAGTACTTC.

The chain carries TRBV5-1 and TRBJ1-1; D possibly corresponds to TRBD1 (5 bases). Germline lookup yields CDR1 SGHRS and CDR2 YFSETQ. The CDR3 sequence is 17 residues long. V was pared by 0 bases and J by 5 bases, with 20 bases between. The CDR3 sequence is CASSLEVFKGWRTEAFF. In DNA, the CDR3 is TGCGCCAGCAGCTTGGAGGTTTTTAAGGGGTGGAGAACTGAAGCTTTCTTT.

The chain combines TRBV5-8 with TRBJ2-3; D is possibly TRBD1 (5 bases). CDR1 is SGHTS, CDR2 YDEGEE, per germline. Deletions cut 7 bases from V and 0 bases from J, with 18 bases between. The CDR3 is made up of 16 amino acids. Written as DNA, the CDR3 is TGTGCCAGCCGCTGGCAGGGCCCTGAAAGCACAGATACGCAGTATTTT. It is translated as CASRWQGPESTDTQYF.

This chain uses TRBV5-1 with TRBJ2-7; tentative D call: TRBD1 (6 bases). Germline V gene data show CDR1 as SGHRS and CDR2 as YFSETQ. The CDR3 is 14 amino acids. Trimming shortened V by 4 bases and J by 3 bases, and 14 bases separated the two germline ends. This CDR3 is CASSAGVVDYEQYF. The CDR3 region has the DNA TGCGCCAGCAGCGCAGGGGTTGTAGACTACGAGCAGTACTTC.

CDR3 DNA: TGTGCCAGCAGTGGACAGGGGATAAGGACTGAAGCTTTCTTT. Protein: CASSGQGIRTEAFF. The chain recombines TRBV2 with TRBJ1-1, with 8 bases fitting TRBD1. The length of the CDR3 is 14 residues. V was pared by 4 bases and J by 5 bases, with 6 bases of the junction left unmatched. Germline V gene lookup returns CDR1 SNHLY and CDR2 FYNNEI.

This clone occurred a few times. The V call is TRBV10-1, the J call TRBJ2-7, with a tentative D call TRBD2 (5 bases). The CDR3 sequence is 12 residues long. Trimming took 3 bases from V and 6 from J, leaving 9 bases between them. Per the germline V gene, CDR1 is WNHNN and CDR2 is SYGVQD (reference sequence). As DNA, the CDR3 is TGCGCCAGCAGTGATGTCCGGGGCGAGCAGTACTTC. Translating it yields CASSDVRGEQYF.

The table lists this clone with a few counts. This chain uses TRBV25-1 with TRBJ2-7, with 10 bases matching TRBD1. Trimming cost V 4 bases and J 6 bases; bases outside gene matches: 6. CDR1 MGHDK and CDR2 SYGVNS come from the germline V gene. The CDR3 has 14 amino acids. Written as DNA, the CDR3 is TGTGCCAGCAGTGCGGGACAGGGGAGACGCGAGCAGTACTTC. This translates into CASSAGQGRREQYF.

The chain links TRBV7-9 to TRBJ2-2, with a tentative D call TRBD1 (5 bases). The germline V gene encodes CDR1 SEHNR and CDR2 FQNEAQ (reference sequence). Trimming took 5 bases from V and 4 from J, leaving 20 bases between them. CDR3 length equals 17 residues. The DNA for the CDR3 is TGTGCCAGCAGCGCCCGGCTGTTCACCCAGGGCACCGGGGAGCTGTTTTTT. Residues: CASSARLFTQGTGELFF.